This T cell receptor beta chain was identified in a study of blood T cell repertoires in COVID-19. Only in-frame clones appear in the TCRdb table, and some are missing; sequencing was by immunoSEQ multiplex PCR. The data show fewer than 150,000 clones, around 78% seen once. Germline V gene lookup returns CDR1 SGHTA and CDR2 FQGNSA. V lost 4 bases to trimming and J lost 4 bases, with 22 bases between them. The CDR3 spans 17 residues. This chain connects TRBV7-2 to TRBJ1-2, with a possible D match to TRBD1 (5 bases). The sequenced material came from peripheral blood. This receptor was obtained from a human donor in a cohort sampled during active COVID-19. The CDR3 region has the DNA TGTGCCAGCAGCTCCCCCCGGGAGGGCAGGGTGAGCTATGGCTACACCTTC. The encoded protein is CASSSPREGRVSYGYTF. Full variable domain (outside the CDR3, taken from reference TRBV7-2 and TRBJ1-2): GAGVSQSPSNKVTEKGKDVELRCDPISGHTALYWYRQSLGQGLEFLIYFQGNSAPDKSGLPSDRFSAERTGGSVSTLTIQRTQQEDSAVYLCASSSPREGRVSYGYTFGSGTRLTVV.